A single sample is the source of the 12 T cell receptor beta chains below, sequenced in a study of T-cell memory formation after mild COVID-19 (dated by TCRdb to the early 2020s). The library relied on 5' RACE. TCRdb names Illumina NovaSeq 6000 as the instrument used. Clones were called with MiXCR by TCRdb after fastp trimmed the public reads at Q25, and only in-frame beta chains were retained. One record per CDR3 amino acid sequence lists the most common genes and DNA. The sample table shows under 450,000 distinct CDR3 sequences, and under 25% are seen once. The biggest ten clones account for around 20% of the sample. Material for sequencing was PBMCs or a T cell subset sorted from them (not recorded which). The receptor source for this set is a man aged 18 to 30 who had mild COVID-19 (a few samples of this study predate the infection). The sample titles of this study are shuffled in the database, so cell type and time point are left out; the donor was told from shared clones.

The chain has TRBV24-1 and TRBJ2-2; TRBD1 matches 7 bases. This CDR3 comprises 14 residues. Trimming cost V 7 bases and J 4 bases; bases outside gene matches: 5. The germline V gene encodes CDR1 KGHDR and CDR2 SFDVKD. The CDR3 region has the DNA TGTGCCACCAGCGAAAGGACAGGCACCGGGGAGCTGTTTTTT. Protein product: CATSERTGTGELFF.

This chain joins TRBV6-5 and TRBJ1-1; TRBD1 matches 7 bases. The V gene end was trimmed by 2 bases and the J gene end by 7 bases; junction bases not matched to a gene: 7. The CDR3 spans 14 residues. CDR1 MNHEY and CDR2 SVGAGI come from the germline V gene. The CDR3 nucleotides are TGTGCCAGCAGTTACATAACAGGGGAGAGTGAAGCTTTCTTT. Translated: CASSYITGESEAFF.

This chain links TRBV5-1 with TRBJ2-5; 16 nucleotides agree with TRBD2. J lost 1 base, V lost 4 bases, and 10 bases had no gene match. Per germline, CDR1 SGHRS and CDR2 YFSETQ. CDR3 size: 19 residues. The CDR3 loop is CASSRRGLAGGLRQETQYF. For the CDR3, the DNA is TGCGCCAGCAGCAGACGGGGACTAGCGGGGGGGCTCCGCCAAGAGACCCAGTACTTC.

This clonotype was seen repeatedly, ten times or more. The chain is built from TRBV10-3 and TRBJ2-3, with 9 bases fitting TRBD2. Losses at the gene ends were 8 bases for V and 2 bases for J; bases not matched to a gene: 2. Germline V lookup: CDR1 ENHRY, CDR2 SYGVKD. The CDR3 is 13 amino acids. CDR3 sequence reads: CAIGGLATDTQYF. In DNA form, the CDR3 reads TGTGCCATCGGGGGACTAGCCACAGATACGCAGTATTTT.

This clonotype came up a few times. The genes are TRBV6-5 and TRBJ2-1; 12 bases agree with TRBD2. J gave up 6 bases and V 0 bases, and 3 bases lay outside the gene matches. Germline V gene data show CDR1 as MNHEY and CDR2 as SVGAGI. CDR3 length: 16 amino acids. For the CDR3, the DNA is TGTGCCAGCAGTTACTCGGCTAGCGGGGGGGCCAATGAGCAGTTCTTC. This translates into CASSYSASGGANEQFF.

The rearrangement joins TRBV4-1 to TRBJ2-6, with a tentative D call TRBD2 (6 bases). This CDR3 is built from 15 residues. The germline V gene has CDR1 MGHRA and CDR2 YSYEKL. V gave up 7 bases and J gave up 3 bases, with 13 bases separating them. The CDR3 DNA reads as TGCGCCAGCACCACCGGGGACTTTGGGGCCAACGTCCTGACTTTC. Protein sequence: CASTTGDFGANVLTF.

This clonotype turned up a few times. V usage is TRBV4-1 and J usage is TRBJ2-1; D possibly uses TRBD1 or TRBD2 (5 bases each). Trimming took 7 bases from V and 2 from J, leaving 18 bases between them. The CDR3 is 16 residues long. Germline V gene sequence: CDR1 MGHRA, CDR2 YSYEKL. CDR3 residues: CASTHRDEAPYNEQFF. CDR3 sequence (DNA): TGCGCCAGCACCCACCGGGACGAGGCGCCCTACAATGAGCAGTTCTTC.

This clonotype was seen more than once but under ten times. The J gene is TRBJ2-1, the V gene TRBV5-1, with D perhaps TRBD1 (7 bases). This CDR3 contains 13 residues. Trimming cost V 9 bases and J 2 bases, with 12 bases left between them. Germline CDR1 SGHRS, CDR2 YFSETQ. The CDR3 loop reads CATGDSAYNEQFF. The CDR3 bases are TGCGCCACGGGGGACAGTGCCTACAATGAGCAGTTCTTC.

The V and J genes are TRBV5-6 and TRBJ1-4; possibly TRBD1 for D (5 bases). Trimming took 2 bases from V and 8 from J, leaving 16 bases between them. Germline V gives CDR1 SGHDT, CDR2 YYEEEE. CDR3 length: 15 amino acids. CDR3: CASSFFLRGGEKLFF. CDR3 nucleotides: TGTGCCAGCAGCTTTTTCCTGAGGGGTGGCGAAAAACTGTTTTTT.

This clonotype was observed a handful of times. J is TRBJ1-5 and V is TRBV12-3 or TRBV12-4, with a weak D call TRBD1 (6 bases). Trimming removed 4 bases at V and 7 bases at J, with 8 bases between. The CDR3 spans 12 residues. The DNA of the CDR3 is TGTGCCAGCAGTTGGGACATCCAGCCCCAGCATTTT. Its protein is CASSWDIQPQHF.

This chain connects TRBV3-1 to TRBJ2-3; maybe TRBD2 (5 bases). From germline, CDR1 is LGHDT and CDR2 YNNKEL (reference sequence). This CDR3 comprises 13 residues. Trimming pared 6 bases from V and 5 bases from J, leaving 12 bases between. DNA for the CDR3: TGTGCCAGCAGTGCGGGTCATAGAGATACGCAGTATTTT. This gives the protein CASSAGHRDTQYF.

The J gene is TRBJ1-2, the V gene TRBV7-9; 9 bases match TRBD1. J was trimmed by 9 bases and V by 5 bases; bases with no gene match: 10. Germline V CDR1 and CDR2: SEHNR, FQNEAQ (reference sequence). This CDR3 spans 14 amino acids. The CDR3: CASSPRDRERSYTF. The DNA for the CDR3 is TGTGCCAGCAGCCCCAGGGACAGGGAAAGGAGCTACACCTTC.